A single T cell receptor (beta chain) is shown here with its context. Its antigen is unknown. The sample holds no much larger clone one base away, and base qualities are not on file. TCRdb names Illumina HiSeq 2500 as the instrument used. Quantitative 5'-RACE with molecular barcodes was the method used to prepare the TCR beta libraries. As for the original processing: A new computational method, built on a probabilistic model of VDJ rearrangement, was used to identify disease-linked TCR variants. Using fastp trimming at Q25 and MiXCR clonotype assembly, TCRdb reanalyzed the public sequencing data and kept in-frame beta chains. Each CDR3 protein gets just one entry, which takes the most common genes and DNA from the rows behind it. The V and J calls and clone size come from TCRdb's table, not from the authors' own analysis. The sample table holds 350,000 to 550,000 distinct CDR3 sequences, of which about 25% were seen once. Over 0.8% of the sample is held by the ten biggest clonotypes.

The data derive from a study of CD8 T cells in ankylosing spondylitis (dated by TCRdb to 2015 to 2018). Concerning the study at large: The study profiled T cell receptor beta repertoires in healthy donors and ankylosing spondylitis patients to find disease-linked TCR variants. The full study cohort was made up of 25 ankylosing spondylitis patients and 95 to 130 healthy donors. Samples of peripheral blood were taken, and for ankylosing spondylitis patients, synovial fluid was collected as well.

The paper as a whole reports these results and caveats: Some TCR beta motif variants had previously been reported in synovial fluid and blood of reactive arthritis patients, which suggested common disease-initiation mechanisms. According to the report, matched synovial fluid samples from ankylosing spondylitis patients were significantly enriched for the disease-linked clones. Blood from ankylosing spondylitis patients appeared to be characterized by a TCR beta motif composed of several highly homologous amino acid variants. The disease-linked clones had a CD8+ phenotype and were found at relatively low frequencies in peripheral blood.

The specimen sequenced was blood, either unsorted or a sorted T cell fraction (not recorded which). This receptor was obtained from a male donor with ankylosing spondylitis.

The DNA sequence reads TGTGCCAGCAGCAACTCTCCGGATACGCAGTATTTT. It is translated as CASSNSPDTQYF. The chain couples TRBV7-7 to TRBJ2-3, with the D gene not clear enough to name. CDR1 is given as SSHAT and CDR2 as FNYEAQ, both from the germline V gene (reference sequence). The CDR3 numbers 12 residues from cysteine through phenylalanine. Just the 36-base CDR3 DNA is kept, in frame starting at base 1. V is cut by 5 bases and J by 6 bases, and the space between the germline ends is 9 bases.